These T cell receptor beta chains were read from a single sample in a study of identical twins. TCRdb re-called the 5' RACE reads through MiXCR, storing one row per CDR3 protein. The data hold about 300,000 distinct CDR3 sequences, with more than 9% observed a single time. These data were likewise used in another study, on yellow fever vaccine responses in identical twins.

Sequencing was done on a sample of CD8+ T cells sorted from blood. The receptors were gathered from a young woman in good health. Both conserved end residues are part of each CDR3.

v_gene: TRBV20-1; len: 14; j_gene: TRBJ2-4; CDR3aa: CSAPKDGQVGLQYF
v_gene: TRBV7-9; len: 14; j_gene: TRBJ2-3; CDR3aa: CASTRLAGADTQYF
v_gene: TRBV6-1; len: 15; j_gene: TRBJ1-6; CDR3aa: CASSEDGSYNSPLHF
v_gene: TRBV6-1; len: 12; j_gene: TRBJ2-4; CDR3aa: CASSEQGIAQYF
v_gene: TRBV24-1; len: 14; j_gene: TRBJ2-1; CDR3aa: CATSEVGTSDEQFF
v_gene: TRBV29-1; len: 11; j_gene: TRBJ2-7; CDR3aa: CSVADGYEQYF
v_gene: TRBV12-3/TRBV12-4; len: 14; j_gene: TRBJ2-7; CDR3aa: CASSFAGLDYEQYF
v_gene: TRBV27; len: 15; j_gene: TRBJ2-3; CDR3aa: CASRVTGGGTDTQYF
v_gene: TRBV24-1; len: 17; j_gene: TRBJ2-3; CDR3aa: CATGTITSGSMEDTQYF
v_gene: TRBV2; len: 14; j_gene: TRBJ2-7; CDR3aa: CASRPTRPPYEQYF
v_gene: TRBV12-3/TRBV12-4; len: 16; j_gene: TRBJ1-4; CDR3aa: CASSKTGSATNEKLFF
v_gene: TRBV12-3/TRBV12-4; len: 15; j_gene: TRBJ2-7; CDR3aa: CASRTRTGLNYEQYF
v_gene: TRBV12-3/TRBV12-4; len: 18; j_gene: TRBJ2-7; CDR3aa: CASSLDPGTGDLSYEQYF
v_gene: TRBV2; len: 12; j_gene: TRBJ2-5; CDR3aa: CASIQTWETQYF
v_gene: TRBV6-1; len: 15; j_gene: TRBJ2-5; CDR3aa: CATLRAGGRQETQYF